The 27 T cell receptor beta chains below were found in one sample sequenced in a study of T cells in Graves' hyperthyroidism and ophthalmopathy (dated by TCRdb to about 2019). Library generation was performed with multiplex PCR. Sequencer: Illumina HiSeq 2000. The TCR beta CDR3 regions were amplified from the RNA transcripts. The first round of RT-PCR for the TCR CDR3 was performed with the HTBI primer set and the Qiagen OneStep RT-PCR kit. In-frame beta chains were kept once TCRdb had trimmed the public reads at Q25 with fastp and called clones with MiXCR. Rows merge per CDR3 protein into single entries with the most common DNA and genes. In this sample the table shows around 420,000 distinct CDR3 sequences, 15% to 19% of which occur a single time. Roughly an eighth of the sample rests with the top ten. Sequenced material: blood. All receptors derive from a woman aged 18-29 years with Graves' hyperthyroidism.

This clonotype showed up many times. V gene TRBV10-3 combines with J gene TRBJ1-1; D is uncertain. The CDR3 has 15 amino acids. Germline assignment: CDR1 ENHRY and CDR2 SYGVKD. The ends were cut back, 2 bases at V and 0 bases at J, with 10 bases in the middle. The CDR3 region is CAISERVTMNTEAFF. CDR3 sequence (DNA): TGTGCCATCAGTGAGCGTGTGACTATGAACACTGAAGCTTTCTTT.

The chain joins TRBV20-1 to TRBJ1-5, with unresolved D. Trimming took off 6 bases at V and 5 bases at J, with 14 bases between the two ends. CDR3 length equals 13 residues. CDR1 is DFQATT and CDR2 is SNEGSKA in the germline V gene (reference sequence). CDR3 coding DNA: TGCAGTGCGATACTTGGGCGGGATCAGCCCCAGCATTTT. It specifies CSAILGRDQPQHF.

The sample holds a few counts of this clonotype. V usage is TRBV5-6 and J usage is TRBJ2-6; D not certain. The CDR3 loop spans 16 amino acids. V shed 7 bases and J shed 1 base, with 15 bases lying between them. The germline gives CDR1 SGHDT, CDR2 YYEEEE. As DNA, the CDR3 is TGTGCCAGCTCCCAGAGAATCGGGTCTGGGGCCAACGTCCTGACTTTC. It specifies CASSQRIGSGANVLTF.

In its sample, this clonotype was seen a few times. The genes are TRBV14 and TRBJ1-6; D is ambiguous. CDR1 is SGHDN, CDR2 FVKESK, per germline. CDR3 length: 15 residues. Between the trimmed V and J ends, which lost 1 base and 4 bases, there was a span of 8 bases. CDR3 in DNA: TGTGCCAGCAGCCAAGGAGCCCAATATAATTCACCCCTCCACTTT. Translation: CASSQGAQYNSPLHF.

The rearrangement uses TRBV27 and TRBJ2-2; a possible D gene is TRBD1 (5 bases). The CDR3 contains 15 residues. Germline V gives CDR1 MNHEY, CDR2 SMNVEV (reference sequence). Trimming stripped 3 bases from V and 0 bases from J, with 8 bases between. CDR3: CASSLTESNTGELFF. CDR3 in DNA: TGTGCCAGCAGTTTGACAGAATCGAACACCGGGGAGCTGTTTTTT.

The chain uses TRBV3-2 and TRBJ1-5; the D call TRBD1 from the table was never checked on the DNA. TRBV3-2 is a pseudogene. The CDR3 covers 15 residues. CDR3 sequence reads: CASSRPGQGDQPQHF. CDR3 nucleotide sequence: TGTGCCAGCAGCCGCCCGGGACAGGGAGACCAGCCCCAGCATTTT.

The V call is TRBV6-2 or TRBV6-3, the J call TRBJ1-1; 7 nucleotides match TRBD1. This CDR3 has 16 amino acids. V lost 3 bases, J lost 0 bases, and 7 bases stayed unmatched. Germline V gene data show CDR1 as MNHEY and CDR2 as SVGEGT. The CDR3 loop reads CASSYIPTGLNTEAFF. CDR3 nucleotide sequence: TGTGCCAGCAGTTATATACCGACAGGGCTGAACACTGAAGCTTTCTTT.

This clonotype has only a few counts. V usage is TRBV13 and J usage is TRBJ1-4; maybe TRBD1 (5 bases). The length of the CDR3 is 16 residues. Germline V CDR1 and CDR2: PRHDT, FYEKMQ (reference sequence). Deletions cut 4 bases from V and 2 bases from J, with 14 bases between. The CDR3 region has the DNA TGTGCCAGCAGCTCGGGACTCCTTGGCACTAATGAAAAACTGTTTTTT. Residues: CASSSGLLGTNEKLFF.

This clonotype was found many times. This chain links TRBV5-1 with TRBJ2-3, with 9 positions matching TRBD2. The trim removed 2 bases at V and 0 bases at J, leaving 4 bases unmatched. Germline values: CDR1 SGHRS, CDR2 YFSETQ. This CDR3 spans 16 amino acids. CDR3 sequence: CASSFSGGSSTDTQYF. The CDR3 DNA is TGCGCCAGCAGCTTTAGCGGGGGTTCTAGCACAGATACGCAGTATTTT. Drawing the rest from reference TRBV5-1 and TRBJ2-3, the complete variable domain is KAGVTQTPRYLIKTRGQQVTLSCSPISGHRSVSWYQQTPGQGLQFLFEYFSETQRNKGNFPGRFSGRQFSNSRSEMNVSTLELGDSALYLCASSFSGGSSTDTQYFGPGTRLTVL.

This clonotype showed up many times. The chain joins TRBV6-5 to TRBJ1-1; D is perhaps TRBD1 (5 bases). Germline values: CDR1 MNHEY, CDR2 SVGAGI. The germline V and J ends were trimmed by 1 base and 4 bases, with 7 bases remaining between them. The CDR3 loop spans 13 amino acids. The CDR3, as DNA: TGTGCCAGCAGTTACTTGCAGGGCACTGAAGCTTTCTTT. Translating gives CASSYLQGTEAFF.

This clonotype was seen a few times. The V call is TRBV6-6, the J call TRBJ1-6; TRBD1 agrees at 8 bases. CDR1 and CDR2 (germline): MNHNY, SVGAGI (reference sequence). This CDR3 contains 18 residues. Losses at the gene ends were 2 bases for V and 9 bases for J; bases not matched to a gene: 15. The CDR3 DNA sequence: TGTGCCAGCAGTTACGGGACTGACAGGGGTTTTACTCCTTCACCCCTCCACTTT. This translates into CASSYGTDRGFTPSPLHF.

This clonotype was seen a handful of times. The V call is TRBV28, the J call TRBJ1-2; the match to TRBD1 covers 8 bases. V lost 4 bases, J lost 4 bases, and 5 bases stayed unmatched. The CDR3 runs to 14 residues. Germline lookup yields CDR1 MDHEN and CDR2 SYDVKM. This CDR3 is CASSSGGTIYGYTF. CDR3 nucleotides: TGTGCCAGCAGTTCAGGGGGCACTATCTATGGCTACACCTTC.

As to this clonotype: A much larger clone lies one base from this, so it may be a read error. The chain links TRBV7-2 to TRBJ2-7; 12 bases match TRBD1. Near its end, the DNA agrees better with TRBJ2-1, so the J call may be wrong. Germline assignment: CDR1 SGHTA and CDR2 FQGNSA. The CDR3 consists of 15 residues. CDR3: CASSTGTGGFYEQFF. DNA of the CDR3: TGTGCCAGCAGCACCGGGACAGGGGGCTTCTACGAGCAGTTCTTC.

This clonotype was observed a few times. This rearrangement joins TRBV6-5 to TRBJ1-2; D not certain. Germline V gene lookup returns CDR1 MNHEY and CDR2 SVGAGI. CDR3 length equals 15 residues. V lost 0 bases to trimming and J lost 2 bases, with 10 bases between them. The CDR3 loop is CASSYSRNGNYGYTF. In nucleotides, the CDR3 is TGTGCCAGCAGTTACTCGAGAAACGGGAACTATGGCTACACCTTC.

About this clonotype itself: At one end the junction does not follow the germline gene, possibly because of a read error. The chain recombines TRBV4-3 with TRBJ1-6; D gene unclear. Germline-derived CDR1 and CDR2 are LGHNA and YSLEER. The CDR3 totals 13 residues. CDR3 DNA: TGCGCCAGCAGCCCCTTACTGGGGTTCGAGCAGTACTTT. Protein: CASSPLLGFEQYF.

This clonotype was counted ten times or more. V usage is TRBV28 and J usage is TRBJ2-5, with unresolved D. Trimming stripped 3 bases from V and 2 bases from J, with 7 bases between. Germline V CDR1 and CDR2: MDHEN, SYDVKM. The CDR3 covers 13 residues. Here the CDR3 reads CASSFRYQETQYF. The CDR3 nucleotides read TGTGCCAGCAGTTTTAGGTATCAAGAGACCCAGTACTTC.

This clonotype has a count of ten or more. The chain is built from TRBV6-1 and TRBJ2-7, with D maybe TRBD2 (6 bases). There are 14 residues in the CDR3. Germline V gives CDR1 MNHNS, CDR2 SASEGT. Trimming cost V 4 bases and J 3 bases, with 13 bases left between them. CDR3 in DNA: TGTGCCAGCAGTGGGCTACGGGGGTTCTACGAGCAGTACTTC. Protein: CASSGLRGFYEQYF.

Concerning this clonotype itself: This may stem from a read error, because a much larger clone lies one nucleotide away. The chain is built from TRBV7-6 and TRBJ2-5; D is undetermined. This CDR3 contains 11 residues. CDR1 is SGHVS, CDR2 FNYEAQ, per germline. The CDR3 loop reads CVSSFQETQYF. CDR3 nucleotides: TGTGTCAGCAGCTTCCAAGAGACCCAGTACTTC.

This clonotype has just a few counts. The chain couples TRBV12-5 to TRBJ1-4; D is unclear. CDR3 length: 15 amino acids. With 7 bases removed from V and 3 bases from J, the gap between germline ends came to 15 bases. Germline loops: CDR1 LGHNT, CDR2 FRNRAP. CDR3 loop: CASAPIGRPNEKLFF. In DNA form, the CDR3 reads TGTGCTAGTGCCCCTATCGGCCGACCTAATGAAAAACTGTTTTTT. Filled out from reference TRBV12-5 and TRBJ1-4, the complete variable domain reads DARVTQTPRHKVTEMGQEVTMRCQPILGHNTVFWYRQTMMQGLELLAYFRNRAPLDDSGMPKDRFSAEMPDATLATLKIQPSEPRDSAVYFCASAPIGRPNEKLFFGSGTQLSVL.

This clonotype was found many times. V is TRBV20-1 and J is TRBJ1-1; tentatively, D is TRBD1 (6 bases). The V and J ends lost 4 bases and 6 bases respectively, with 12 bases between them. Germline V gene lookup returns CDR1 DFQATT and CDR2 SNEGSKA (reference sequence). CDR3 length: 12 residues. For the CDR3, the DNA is TGCAGTGCTATTGACAGGTTCCCTGAAGCTTTCTTT. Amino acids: CSAIDRFPEAFF.

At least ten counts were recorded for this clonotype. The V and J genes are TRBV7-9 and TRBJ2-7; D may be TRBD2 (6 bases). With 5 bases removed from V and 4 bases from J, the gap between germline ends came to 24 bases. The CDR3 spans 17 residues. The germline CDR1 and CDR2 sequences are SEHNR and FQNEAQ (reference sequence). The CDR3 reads CASSPPVQGGGFYEQYF. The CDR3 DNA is TGTGCCAGCAGCCCCCCGGTCCAGGGAGGTGGATTTTACGAGCAGTACTTC.

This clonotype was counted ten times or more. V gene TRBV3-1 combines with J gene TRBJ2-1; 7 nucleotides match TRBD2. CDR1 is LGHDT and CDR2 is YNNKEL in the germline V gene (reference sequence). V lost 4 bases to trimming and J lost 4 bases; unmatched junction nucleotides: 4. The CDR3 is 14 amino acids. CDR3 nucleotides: TGTGCCAGCAGCCCCCGGGACTATTACAATGAGCAGTTCTTC. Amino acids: CASSPRDYYNEQFF.

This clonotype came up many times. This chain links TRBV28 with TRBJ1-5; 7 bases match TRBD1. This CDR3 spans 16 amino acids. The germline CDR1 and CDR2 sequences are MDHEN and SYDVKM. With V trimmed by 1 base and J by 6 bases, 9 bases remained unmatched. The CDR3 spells CASSLSPDRISQPQHF. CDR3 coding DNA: TGTGCCAGCAGTTTATCCCCGGACAGGATCTCTCAGCCCCAGCATTTT.

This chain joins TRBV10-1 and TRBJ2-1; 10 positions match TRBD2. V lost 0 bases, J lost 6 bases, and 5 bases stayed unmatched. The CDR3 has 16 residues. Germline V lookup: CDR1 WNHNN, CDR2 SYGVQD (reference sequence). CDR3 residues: CASSESKAGGFNEQFF. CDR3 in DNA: TGCGCCAGCAGTGAGTCGAAAGCGGGGGGGTTCAATGAGCAGTTCTTC.

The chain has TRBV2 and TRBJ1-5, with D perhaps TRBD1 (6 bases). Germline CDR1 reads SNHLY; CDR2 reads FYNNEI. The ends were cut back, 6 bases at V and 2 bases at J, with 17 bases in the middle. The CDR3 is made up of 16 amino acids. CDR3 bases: TGTGCCAGCAGGTCTTTTAGGGGGGTGGGCAATCAGCCCCAGCATTTT. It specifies CASRSFRGVGNQPQHF.

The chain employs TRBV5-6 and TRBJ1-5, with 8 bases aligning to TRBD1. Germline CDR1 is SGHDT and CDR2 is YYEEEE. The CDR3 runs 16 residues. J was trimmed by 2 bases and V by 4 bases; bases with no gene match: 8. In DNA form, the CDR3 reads TGTGCCAGCAGCCTGTACGGACAGGGAGGCAATCAGCCCCAGCATTTT. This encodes CASSLYGQGGNQPQHF. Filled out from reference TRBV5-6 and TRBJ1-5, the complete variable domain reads DAGVTQSPTHLIKTRGQQVTLRCSPKSGHDTVSWYQQALGQGPQFIFQYYEEEERQRGNFPDRFSGHQFPNYSSELNVNALLLGDSALYLCASSLYGQGGNQPQHFGDGTRLSIL.

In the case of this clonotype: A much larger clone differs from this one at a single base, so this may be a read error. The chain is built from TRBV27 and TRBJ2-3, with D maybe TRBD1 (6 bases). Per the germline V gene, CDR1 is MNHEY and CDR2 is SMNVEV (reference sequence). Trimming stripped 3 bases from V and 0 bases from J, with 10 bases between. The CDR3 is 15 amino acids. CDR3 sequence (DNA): TGTGCCAGCAGTTTCGTCAGGGGAAGCACAGATACGCAGTATTTT. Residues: CASSFVRGSTDTQYF.